This T cell receptor beta chain was identified in a study of beta chain features in type 1 diabetes. Every bit of the isolated RNA underwent reverse transcription, so sequencing read expressed TCRB transcripts. Repertoires were generated with immunoSEQ multiplex PCR, while TCRdb's copy carries only in-frame clones and drops some. The sample lists a few hundred thousand clones; roughly 31% were seen once. Sorting with CD45RO/CCR7/CD25/CD127/CD95/CD27 yielded naive, central memory, regulatory and stem-like memory CD4+ cells. This clone was recorded only once. This CDR3 region has 16 residues. Germline CDR1 and CDR2: GTSNPN and SVGIG (reference sequence). Losses at the gene ends were 4 bases for V and 4 bases for J; bases not matched to a gene: 12.

This receptor was obtained from a young man in good health. The chain links TRBV30 to TRBJ2-3; 9 bases match TRBD1. Sequencing used naive CD4+ T cells from blood. DNA for the CDR3: TGTGCCTGGAACCCCCCCGGGACAGGGTTATCAGATACGCAGTATTTT. Its translation: CAWNPPGTGLSDTQYF. The variable domain in full, completed from reference TRBV30 and TRBJ2-3, reads SQTIHQWPATLVQPVGSPLSLECTVEGTSNPNLYWYRQAAGRGLQLLFYSVGIGQISSEVPQNLSASRPQDRQFILSSKKLLLSDSGFYLCAWNPPGTGLSDTQYFGPGTRLTVL.